This is a list of T cell receptor beta chains from one sample in a study of blood T cell repertoires in COVID-19. The method was immunoSEQ multiplex PCR; TCRdb's version includes in-frame clones alone and lacks a portion of them. The data hold fewer than 80,000 clones, with 89% observed a single time. Material: peripheral blood. These TCRs come from a woman between 50 and 59 years old with active COVID-19. Each CDR3 is given with its conserved first and last residue. The D gene is left open where the match is weak. Size is omitted from some rows. Given values are once, few, many or a class for expanded clones.

abundance: once; len: 13; j_gene: TRBJ1-1; v_gene: TRBV30; d_gene: TRBD1; CDR3aa: CAWRRNRDSEAFF; CDR3nt: TGTGCCTGGAGGCGAAACCGGGACAGTGAAGCTTTCTTT
abundance: .; len: 15; j_gene: TRBJ1-1; v_gene: TRBV27; d_gene: TRBD1; CDR3aa: CALRDRGLGYTEAFF; CDR3nt: TGTGCCCTCAGGGACAGGGGCCTGGGGTACACTGAAGCTTTCTTT
abundance: once; len: 14; j_gene: TRBJ2-1; v_gene: TRBV11-2; d_gene: TRBD1; CDR3aa: CASSLTTGLNEQFF; CDR3nt: TGTGCCAGCAGCTTAACGACAGGGTTGAATGAGCAGTTCTTC
abundance: .; len: 15; j_gene: TRBJ1-3; v_gene: TRBV3-1/TRBV3-2; d_gene: .; CDR3aa: CASSQAGAAGNTIYF; CDR3nt: TGTGCCAGCAGCCAAGCAGGGGCAGCTGGAAACACCATATATTTT
abundance: .; len: 13; j_gene: TRBJ1-2; v_gene: TRBV12-3/TRBV12-4; d_gene: TRBD1; CDR3aa: CASSDREAYGYTF; CDR3nt: TGTGCCAGCAGCGACAGGGAAGCCTATGGCTACACCTTC
abundance: .; len: 16; j_gene: TRBJ2-3; v_gene: TRBV5-1; d_gene: TRBD2; CDR3aa: CASSLTSGEPTDTQYF; CDR3nt: TGCGCCAGCAGCTTGACTAGCGGGGAACCCACAGATACGCAGTATTTT
abundance: .; len: 16; j_gene: TRBJ2-1; v_gene: TRBV5-1; d_gene: .; CDR3aa: CASSLGTGSSYNEQFF; CDR3nt: TGCGCCAGCAGCTTGGGTACAGGTAGCTCCTACAATGAGCAGTTCTTC
abundance: .; len: 12; j_gene: TRBJ2-5; v_gene: TRBV27; d_gene: .; CDR3aa: CASGHYQETQYF; CDR3nt: TGTGCCAGCGGACACTACCAAGAGACCCAGTACTTC
abundance: .; len: 13; j_gene: TRBJ2-1; v_gene: TRBV3-1/TRBV3-2; d_gene: .; CDR3aa: CASSQGRETSLFF; CDR3nt: TGTGCCAGCAGCCAAGGAAGGGAAACTAGCTTATTCTTC
abundance: .; len: 14; j_gene: TRBJ2-3; v_gene: TRBV6-5; d_gene: .; CDR3aa: CASSSRRSTDTQYF; CDR3nt: TGTGCCAGCAGTTCCCGGAGGAGCACAGATACGCAGTATTTT
abundance: .; len: 15; j_gene: TRBJ1-1; v_gene: TRBV19; d_gene: TRBD1; CDR3aa: CASSNRDRGLTEAFF; CDR3nt: TGTGCCAGTAGTAACCGGGACAGGGGGCTTACTGAAGCTTTCTTT
abundance: .; len: 14; j_gene: TRBJ1-5; v_gene: TRBV6-1; d_gene: .; CDR3aa: CASSERQEVQPQHF; CDR3nt: TGTGCCAGCAGTGAGCGACAGGAGGTTCAGCCCCAGCATTTT
abundance: .; len: 14; j_gene: TRBJ2-2; v_gene: TRBV19; d_gene: .; CDR3aa: CASSIDRATGELFF; CDR3nt: TGTGCCAGTAGTATAGACAGGGCCACCGGGGAGCTGTTTTTT
abundance: .; len: 13; j_gene: TRBJ1-1; v_gene: TRBV5-1; d_gene: .; CDR3aa: CASSVGTSTEAFF; CDR3nt: TGCGCCAGCAGCGTCGGGACATCCACTGAAGCTTTCTTT
abundance: once; len: 16; j_gene: TRBJ2-5; v_gene: TRBV7-9; d_gene: .; CDR3aa: CASSPPGAGVRETQYF; CDR3nt: TGTGCCAGCAGCCCCCCAGGGGCGGGAGTTCGGGAGACCCAGTACTTC
abundance: .; len: 14; j_gene: TRBJ2-7; v_gene: TRBV4-1; d_gene: .; CDR3aa: CASSHTRNSYEQYF; CDR3nt: TGCGCCAGCAGCCATACAAGAAACTCCTACGAGCAGTACTTC
abundance: once; len: 13; j_gene: TRBJ2-3; v_gene: TRBV5-1; d_gene: TRBD1; CDR3aa: CASRQGSTDTQYF; CDR3nt: TGCGCCAGTAGACAGGGGAGTACAGATACGCAGTATTTT
abundance: .; len: 13; j_gene: TRBJ1-5; v_gene: TRBV10-3; d_gene: .; CDR3aa: CAISVDSNQPQHF; CDR3nt: TGTGCCATCAGTGTCGACAGTAATCAGCCCCAGCATTTT
abundance: .; len: 14; j_gene: TRBJ2-3; v_gene: TRBV25-1; d_gene: .; CDR3aa: CASSAAMWTDTQYF; CDR3nt: TGTGCCAGCAGTGCCGCGATGTGGACAGATACGCAGTATTTT
abundance: .; len: 15; j_gene: TRBJ1-5; v_gene: TRBV4-1; d_gene: .; CDR3aa: CASSQDDKSNQPQHF; CDR3nt: TGCGCCAGCAGCCAAGATGACAAAAGCAATCAGCCCCAGCATTTT
abundance: .; len: 14; j_gene: TRBJ1-1; v_gene: TRBV7-8; d_gene: .; CDR3aa: CASSTGLSNTEAFF; CDR3nt: TGTGCCAGCAGCACTGGACTATCGAACACTGAAGCTTTCTTT
abundance: .; len: 18; j_gene: TRBJ2-3; v_gene: TRBV24-1; d_gene: TRBD1; CDR3aa: CATSDHLGTGREGDTQYF; CDR3nt: TGTGCCACCAGTGATCATTTGGGGACAGGGAGGGAGGGAGATACGCAGTATTTT
abundance: .; len: 15; j_gene: TRBJ2-7; v_gene: TRBV11-2; d_gene: TRBD1; CDR3aa: CASSMKDRGIYEQYF; CDR3nt: TGTGCCAGCAGCATGAAGGACAGGGGGATCTACGAGCAGTACTTC
abundance: .; len: 14; j_gene: TRBJ2-3; v_gene: TRBV7-9; d_gene: .; CDR3aa: CASSLARGTDTQYF; CDR3nt: TGTGCCAGCAGCTTAGCACGGGGGACAGATACGCAGTATTTT
abundance: .; len: 14; j_gene: TRBJ2-2; v_gene: TRBV5-1; d_gene: .; CDR3aa: CASVQRADTGELFF; CDR3nt: TGCGCCAGCGTTCAGCGGGCAGACACCGGGGAGCTGTTTTTT
abundance: .; len: 17; j_gene: TRBJ2-7; v_gene: TRBV2; d_gene: TRBD1; CDR3aa: CASSGSGGTGGFYEQYF; CDR3nt: TGTGCCAGCAGTGGTAGTGGGGGGACAGGGGGCTTCTACGAGCAGTACTTC
abundance: once; len: 13; j_gene: TRBJ1-1; v_gene: TRBV15; d_gene: .; CDR3aa: CATSRDDGAPAFF; CDR3nt: TGTGCCACCAGCAGAGATGATGGGGCCCCGGCTTTCTTT
abundance: .; len: 14; j_gene: TRBJ1-2; v_gene: TRBV9; d_gene: .; CDR3aa: CASSPRNRLYGYTF; CDR3nt: TGTGCCAGCAGCCCGAGAAACAGGCTCTATGGCTACACCTTC
abundance: few; len: 12; j_gene: TRBJ1-1; v_gene: TRBV5-1; d_gene: .; CDR3aa: CASSFGQSEAFF; CDR3nt: TGCGCCAGCAGCTTCGGACAGTCTGAAGCTTTCTTT
abundance: few; len: 14; j_gene: TRBJ1-5; v_gene: TRBV5-1; d_gene: TRBD1; CDR3aa: CASSVGQGDQPQHF; CDR3nt: TGCGCCAGCAGCGTAGGACAGGGGGACCAGCCCCAGCATTTT
abundance: .; len: 16; j_gene: TRBJ1-3; v_gene: TRBV7-6; d_gene: TRBD1; CDR3aa: CASSSRQGVPGNTIYF; CDR3nt: TGTGCCAGCAGCTCGAGACAGGGGGTGCCGGGAAACACCATATATTTT
abundance: .; len: 13; j_gene: TRBJ2-3; v_gene: TRBV10-3; d_gene: .; CDR3aa: CAISVAATDTQYF; CDR3nt: TGTGCCATCAGTGTAGCGGCGACAGATACGCAGTATTTT
abundance: .; len: 13; j_gene: TRBJ2-7; v_gene: TRBV12-3/TRBV12-4; d_gene: .; CDR3aa: CASSLTDTYEQYF; CDR3nt: TGTGCCAGCAGTCTAACAGATACCTACGAGCAGTACTTC
abundance: .; len: 14; j_gene: TRBJ1-1; v_gene: TRBV19; d_gene: TRBD1; CDR3aa: CASSRTGARTEAFF; CDR3nt: TGTGCCAGTAGCCGGACAGGGGCAAGAACTGAAGCTTTCTTT
abundance: .; len: 16; j_gene: TRBJ2-1; v_gene: TRBV4-2; d_gene: TRBD2; CDR3aa: CASSLGLALSYNEQFF; CDR3nt: TGTGCCAGCAGCCTGGGACTAGCGCTCTCCTACAATGAGCAGTTCTTC
abundance: .; len: 15; j_gene: TRBJ2-6; v_gene: TRBV5-1; d_gene: .; CDR3aa: CASSLYLSGANVLTF; CDR3nt: TGCGCCAGCAGCTTGTATCTCTCTGGGGCCAACGTCCTGACTTTC
abundance: .; len: 13; j_gene: TRBJ2-2; v_gene: TRBV19; d_gene: .; CDR3aa: CASRTANTGELFF; CDR3nt: TGTGCCAGCAGGACAGCGAACACCGGGGAGCTGTTTTTT
abundance: .; len: 14; j_gene: TRBJ2-1; v_gene: TRBV5-1; d_gene: .; CDR3aa: CASSGLREYNEQFF; CDR3nt: TGCGCCAGCAGCGGCCTCCGGGAATACAATGAGCAGTTCTTC
abundance: .; len: 18; j_gene: TRBJ2-1; v_gene: TRBV6-1; d_gene: TRBD2; CDR3aa: CASSEGGLAGDFYNEQFF; CDR3nt: TGTGCCAGCAGTGAAGGGGGACTAGCGGGAGATTTTTACAATGAGCAGTTCTTC
abundance: .; len: 15; j_gene: TRBJ2-1; v_gene: TRBV2; d_gene: .; CDR3aa: CASRQVGDSYNEQFF; CDR3nt: TGTGCCAGCAGGCAAGTTGGAGACTCCTACAATGAGCAGTTCTTC
abundance: once; len: 14; j_gene: TRBJ1-6; v_gene: TRBV6-5; d_gene: TRBD1; CDR3aa: CASKGTGYNSPLHF; CDR3nt: TGTGCCAGCAAGGGGACAGGGTATAATTCACCCCTCCACTTT
abundance: .; len: 13; j_gene: TRBJ2-5; v_gene: TRBV6-5; d_gene: TRBD2; CDR3aa: CASRLAGVETQYF; CDR3nt: TGTGCCAGCAGGTTAGCGGGAGTGGAGACCCAGTACTTC
abundance: .; len: 13; j_gene: TRBJ2-1; v_gene: TRBV29-1; d_gene: .; CDR3aa: CSTRRAGDNEQFF; CDR3nt: TGCAGCACAAGGCGGGCAGGAGACAATGAGCAGTTCTTC
abundance: .; len: 15; j_gene: TRBJ1-2; v_gene: TRBV4-1; d_gene: .; CDR3aa: CASSQGSGSNYGYTF; CDR3nt: TGCGCCAGCAGCCAAGGATCGGGGTCTAACTATGGCTACACCTTC
abundance: .; len: 13; j_gene: TRBJ2-7; v_gene: TRBV6-6; d_gene: TRBD1; CDR3aa: CASSRYTGGEQYF; CDR3nt: TGTGCCAGCAGCAGATACACAGGGGGCGAGCAGTACTTC
abundance: .; len: 15; j_gene: TRBJ2-1; v_gene: TRBV20-1; d_gene: TRBD2; CDR3aa: CSASLPGLAYGEQFF; CDR3nt: TGCAGTGCTAGTCTACCGGGACTAGCGTATGGTGAGCAGTTCTTC
abundance: .; len: 15; j_gene: TRBJ1-2; v_gene: TRBV7-9; d_gene: TRBD1; CDR3aa: CASSSGTGTNYGYTF; CDR3nt: TGTGCCAGCAGCTCCGGGACAGGGACTAACTATGGCTACACCTTC
abundance: .; len: 13; j_gene: TRBJ2-2; v_gene: TRBV9; d_gene: .; CDR3aa: CASSVAQGRELFF; CDR3nt: TGTGCCAGCAGCGTAGCTCAGGGGCGGGAGCTGTTTTTT